This T cell receptor (beta chain) is from a study of blood T cell repertoires in COVID-19. The data were produced by immunoSEQ multiplex PCR, yet TCRdb's version contains in-frame clones alone and is incomplete. Of some 57,000 clones in the sample, roughly 92% were seen once. This CDR3 has 13 amino acids. Germline assignment: CDR1 KGHDR and CDR2 SFDVKD. Trimming left V 8 bases short and J 5 bases short, with 9 bases between. This sequence originates from a human donor in a cohort sampled during active COVID-19. The chain has TRBV24-1 and TRBJ1-6; D is possibly TRBD1 (6 bases). What was sequenced was peripheral blood. Here the CDR3 reads CATIRGNNSPLHF. DNA of the CDR3: TGTGCCACCATCAGGGGCAATAATTCACCCCTCCACTTT.